The rows below give T cell receptor beta chains drawn from one sample of a study of cytomegalovirus exposure and HLA in healthy donors. The table came from immunoSEQ multiplex PCR; TCRdb's copy has only in-frame clones and leaves some out. This table holds about 140,000 clones, 64% found once. Sequencing used PBMCs. The receptors were gathered from a middle-aged woman in good health and CMV-seronegative. Each CDR3 is given with its conserved first and last residue. A D gene is named only where the DNA matches it firmly. Some rows have no size entry. The others give once, few or many, or a class for an expanded clone.

j_call: TRBJ2-7
clone_size: -
v_call: TRBV10-1
d_call: -
cdr3_length: 12
cdr3_aa: CARHRLPYEQYF
cdr3_nt: TGCGCTCGTCACAGGTTACCCTACGAGCAGTACTTC

j_call: TRBJ2-5
clone_size: -
v_call: TRBV15
d_call: -
cdr3_length: 14
cdr3_aa: CATSSRDNQETQYF
cdr3_nt: TGTGCCACCAGCAGCCGGGACAACCAAGAGACCCAGTACTTC

j_call: TRBJ1-1
clone_size: -
v_call: TRBV6-1
d_call: -
cdr3_length: 15
cdr3_aa: CATFDPGYPKTEAFF
cdr3_nt: TGTGCCACCTTCGACCCAGGGTACCCAAAGACTGAAGCTTTCTTT

j_call: TRBJ1-5
clone_size: -
v_call: TRBV6-6
d_call: -
cdr3_length: 16
cdr3_aa: CASSYPPQGRGQPQHF
cdr3_nt: TGTGCCAGCAGTTACCCCCCTCAGGGGAGGGGACAGCCCCAGCATTTT

j_call: TRBJ1-5
clone_size: -
v_call: TRBV30
d_call: TRBD1
cdr3_length: 15
cdr3_aa: CAWSVATGGGQPQHF
cdr3_nt: TGTGCCTGGAGTGTAGCGACAGGGGGTGGGCAGCCCCAGCATTTT

j_call: TRBJ1-1
clone_size: -
v_call: TRBV18
d_call: TRBD1
cdr3_length: 15
cdr3_aa: CASSPLLQGGTEAFF
cdr3_nt: TGTGCCAGCTCACCACTGCTACAGGGGGGCACTGAAGCTTTCTTT

j_call: TRBJ2-6
clone_size: -
v_call: TRBV4-3
d_call: -
cdr3_length: 16
cdr3_aa: CASSQDRISGANVLTF
cdr3_nt: TGCGCCAGCAGCCAAGACAGGATCTCTGGGGCCAACGTCCTGACTTTC

j_call: TRBJ2-7
clone_size: few
v_call: TRBV6-5
d_call: -
cdr3_length: 14
cdr3_aa: CASSPRTVWNEQYF
cdr3_nt: TGTGCCAGCAGCCCTAGGACTGTATGGAACGAGCAGTACTTC

j_call: TRBJ2-7
clone_size: -
v_call: TRBV18
d_call: TRBD1
cdr3_length: 18
cdr3_aa: CASSRTIPGQGARNEQYF
cdr3_nt: TGTGCCAGCTCACGAACCATACCGGGACAGGGGGCGCGGAACGAGCAGTACTTC

j_call: TRBJ1-2
clone_size: -
v_call: TRBV7-3
d_call: TRBD1
cdr3_length: 14
cdr3_aa: CASSFLDRVDGYTF
cdr3_nt: TGTGCCAGCAGCTTCCTGGACAGGGTGGATGGCTACACCTTC

j_call: TRBJ2-7
clone_size: few
v_call: TRBV4-2
d_call: TRBD1
cdr3_length: 14
cdr3_aa: CASSQGQGSYEQYF
cdr3_nt: TGTGCCAGCAGCCAAGGACAGGGCTCCTACGAGCAGTACTTC

j_call: TRBJ1-1
clone_size: -
v_call: TRBV28
d_call: TRBD1
cdr3_length: 17
cdr3_aa: CASSFRDRVILNTEAFF
cdr3_nt: TGTGCCAGCAGCTTCCGGGACAGGGTTATCCTGAACACTGAAGCTTTCTTT

j_call: TRBJ1-6
clone_size: -
v_call: TRBV19
d_call: TRBD1
cdr3_length: 15
cdr3_aa: CASSRDRAANSPLHF
cdr3_nt: TGTGCCAGTTCCCGGGACAGGGCAGCTAATTCACCCCTCCACTTT

j_call: TRBJ1-1
clone_size: -
v_call: TRBV19
d_call: TRBD1
cdr3_length: 14
cdr3_aa: CASSLGQGPNEDFF
cdr3_nt: TGTGCCAGTAGTCTGGGACAGGGCCCCAATGAAGATTTCTTT

j_call: TRBJ1-2
clone_size: -
v_call: TRBV6-5
d_call: TRBD1
cdr3_length: 15
cdr3_aa: CASSYWTGARTGYTF
cdr3_nt: TGTGCCAGCAGTTACTGGACAGGGGCTCGGACTGGCTACACCTTC

j_call: TRBJ2-7
clone_size: few
v_call: TRBV30
d_call: TRBD1
cdr3_length: 14
cdr3_aa: CAWSRDRRTYEQYF
cdr3_nt: TGTGCCTGGAGTCGGGACAGGAGAACCTACGAGCAGTACTTC

j_call: TRBJ1-1
clone_size: -
v_call: TRBV2
d_call: TRBD1
cdr3_length: 14
cdr3_aa: CASIPDGTGTEAFF
cdr3_nt: TGTGCCAGCATCCCGGACGGGACAGGCACTGAAGCTTTCTTT

j_call: TRBJ1-1
clone_size: -
v_call: TRBV5-6
d_call: TRBD1
cdr3_length: 13
cdr3_aa: CASSLEGQAKALF
cdr3_nt: TGTGCCAGCAGCTTGGAGGGACAGGCAAAAGCTCTCTTT

j_call: TRBJ1-5
clone_size: once
v_call: TRBV28
d_call: -
cdr3_length: 15
cdr3_aa: CASSSLSGGGQPQHF
cdr3_nt: TGTGCCAGCAGTTCATTATCTGGGGGAGGTCAGCCCCAGCATTTT

j_call: TRBJ1-2
clone_size: few
v_call: TRBV10-2
d_call: TRBD1
cdr3_length: 12
cdr3_aa: CASSETGGGYTF
cdr3_nt: TGCGCCAGCAGCGAAACAGGGGGCGGCTACACCTTC

j_call: TRBJ2-2
clone_size: -
v_call: TRBV5-4
d_call: -
cdr3_length: 15
cdr3_aa: CASSSAMTTTGELFF
cdr3_nt: TGTGCCAGCAGCTCCGCTATGACAACCACCGGGGAGCTGTTTTTT

j_call: TRBJ2-7
clone_size: -
v_call: TRBV7-2
d_call: -
cdr3_length: 15
cdr3_aa: CASSLARTVAYEQYF
cdr3_nt: TGTGCCAGCAGCTTAGCGAGAACGGTAGCCTACGAGCAGTACTTC

j_call: TRBJ1-1
clone_size: -
v_call: TRBV30
d_call: -
cdr3_length: 11
cdr3_aa: CAWSMGPEAFF
cdr3_nt: TGTGCCTGGAGTATGGGGCCTGAAGCTTTCTTT

j_call: TRBJ1-5
clone_size: once
v_call: TRBV28
d_call: -
cdr3_length: 14
cdr3_aa: CASSATESNQPQHF
cdr3_nt: TGTGCCAGCAGTGCGACAGAGAGCAATCAGCCCCAGCATTTT

j_call: TRBJ1-4
clone_size: -
v_call: TRBV18
d_call: TRBD1
cdr3_length: 14
cdr3_aa: CASSPGTGEEKLFF
cdr3_nt: TGTGCCAGCTCACCCGGGACAGGGGAAGAAAAACTGTTTTTT

j_call: TRBJ1-1
clone_size: -
v_call: TRBV7-2
d_call: TRBD1
cdr3_length: 14
cdr3_aa: CASSWGTVNTEAFF
cdr3_nt: TGTGCCAGCAGCTGGGGGACAGTGAACACTGAAGCTTTCTTT

j_call: TRBJ2-2
clone_size: once
v_call: TRBV27
d_call: TRBD1
cdr3_length: 14
cdr3_aa: CASRGQGNTGELFF
cdr3_nt: TGTGCCAGCAGAGGACAGGGGAACACCGGGGAGCTGTTTTTT

j_call: TRBJ1-1
clone_size: -
v_call: TRBV9
d_call: TRBD1
cdr3_length: 16
cdr3_aa: CASSTDPTGMNTEAFF
cdr3_nt: TGTGCCAGCAGCACCGACCCGACAGGGATGAACACTGAAGCTTTCTTT

j_call: TRBJ1-1
clone_size: few
v_call: TRBV7-3
d_call: TRBD1
cdr3_length: 16
cdr3_aa: CASSLTHRGRGTEAFF
cdr3_nt: TGTGCCAGCAGCTTAACACACAGGGGGCGCGGCACTGAAGCTTTCTTT

j_call: TRBJ1-2
clone_size: -
v_call: TRBV28
d_call: TRBD1
cdr3_length: 16
cdr3_aa: CASSSPWTGSNYGYTF
cdr3_nt: TGTGCCAGCAGTTCCCCTTGGACAGGGTCAAACTATGGCTACACCTTC

j_call: TRBJ2-5
clone_size: -
v_call: TRBV6-5
d_call: -
cdr3_length: 14
cdr3_aa: CASSLTGPRETQYF
cdr3_nt: TGTGCCAGCAGCCTCACAGGGCCCCGAGAGACCCAGTACTTC

j_call: TRBJ1-4
clone_size: -
v_call: TRBV30
d_call: -
cdr3_length: 14
cdr3_aa: CAWSADSLYEKLFF
cdr3_nt: TGTGCCTGGAGTGCGGACAGCCTCTATGAAAAACTGTTTTTT

j_call: TRBJ2-7
clone_size: -
v_call: TRBV6-1
d_call: TRBD2
cdr3_length: 15
cdr3_aa: CASRVSGGASYEQYF
cdr3_nt: TGTGCCAGCAGAGTTAGCGGGGGGGCCTCCTACGAGCAGTACTTC

j_call: TRBJ1-2
clone_size: -
v_call: TRBV4-1
d_call: -
cdr3_length: 14
cdr3_aa: CASSQAAAAYGYTF
cdr3_nt: TGCGCCAGCAGCCAAGCCGCGGCGGCCTATGGCTACACCTTC

j_call: TRBJ1-6
clone_size: -
v_call: TRBV5-6
d_call: TRBD1
cdr3_length: 19
cdr3_aa: CASSPFPGQGVLTAGTLHF
cdr3_nt: TGTGCCAGCAGCCCATTCCCGGGACAGGGTGTCCTCACAGCTGGGACCCTCCACTTT

j_call: TRBJ1-6
clone_size: once
v_call: TRBV7-9
d_call: TRBD1
cdr3_length: 17
cdr3_aa: CASSPGQGTRRNSPLHF
cdr3_nt: TGTGCCAGCAGCCCGGGACAGGGGACGAGGAGGAATTCACCCCTCCACTTT

j_call: TRBJ1-4
clone_size: -
v_call: TRBV4-2
d_call: -
cdr3_length: 15
cdr3_aa: CASSQGQQGNEKLFF
cdr3_nt: TGTGCCAGCAGCCAAGGGCAACAGGGAAACGAAAAACTGTTTTTT

j_call: TRBJ1-4
clone_size: -
v_call: TRBV7-8
d_call: -
cdr3_length: 16
cdr3_aa: CASSLGATATNEKLFF
cdr3_nt: TGTGCCAGCAGCTTAGGAGCCACAGCAACTAATGAAAAACTGTTTTTT

j_call: TRBJ1-5
clone_size: -
v_call: TRBV2
d_call: TRBD1
cdr3_length: 14
cdr3_aa: CASSGQGGNQPQHF
cdr3_nt: TGTGCCAGCAGTGGACAGGGAGGCAATCAGCCCCAGCATTTT

j_call: TRBJ2-5
clone_size: -
v_call: TRBV5-4
d_call: TRBD1
cdr3_length: 16
cdr3_aa: CASSSTGRGKGETQYF
cdr3_nt: TGTGCCAGCAGCTCGACAGGGAGAGGAAAAGGAGAGACCCAGTACTTC

j_call: TRBJ1-2
clone_size: -
v_call: TRBV7-2
d_call: -
cdr3_length: 19
cdr3_aa: CASSETPPLGVTANYGYTF
cdr3_nt: TGTGCCAGCAGCGAAACCCCCCCCCTCGGCGTAACAGCTAACTATGGCTACACCTTC

j_call: TRBJ1-4
clone_size: -
v_call: TRBV9
d_call: -
cdr3_length: 13
cdr3_aa: CASSQGLSEKLFF
cdr3_nt: TGTGCCAGCAGTCAGGGGCTTAGTGAAAAACTGTTTTTT

j_call: TRBJ2-7
clone_size: -
v_call: TRBV5-1
d_call: TRBD1
cdr3_length: 15
cdr3_aa: CASSLVGTGAHEQYF
cdr3_nt: TGCGCCAGCAGCTTGGTAGGGACAGGGGCTCACGAGCAGTACTTC

j_call: TRBJ1-2
clone_size: -
v_call: TRBV5-4
d_call: -
cdr3_length: 13
cdr3_aa: CASSSYQRYGYTF
cdr3_nt: TGTGCCAGCAGCTCTTATCAGCGATATGGCTACACCTTC

j_call: TRBJ2-1
clone_size: -
v_call: TRBV7-3
d_call: TRBD2
cdr3_length: 16
cdr3_aa: CASSPGPSGGGNEQFF
cdr3_nt: TGTGCCAGCAGCCCCGGTCCGAGCGGGGGTGGCAATGAGCAGTTCTTC

j_call: TRBJ2-3
clone_size: -
v_call: TRBV2
d_call: TRBD2
cdr3_length: 17
cdr3_aa: CASSPAGGTGVTDTQYF
cdr3_nt: TGTGCCAGCAGCCCAGCGGGGGGGACGGGGGTCACAGATACGCAGTATTTT

j_call: TRBJ2-5
clone_size: -
v_call: TRBV4-2
d_call: -
cdr3_length: 13
cdr3_aa: CASSQEKGAVIHF
cdr3_nt: TGTGCCAGCAGCCAAGAGAAAGGAGCGGTTATTCACTTC

j_call: TRBJ2-5
clone_size: few
v_call: TRBV14
d_call: TRBD2
cdr3_length: 18
cdr3_aa: CASRLTSGGHTYWQTQYF
cdr3_nt: TGTGCCAGCAGACTGACTAGCGGGGGGCATACCTACTGGCAGACCCAGTACTTC

j_call: TRBJ2-1
clone_size: -
v_call: TRBV28
d_call: TRBD2
cdr3_length: 16
cdr3_aa: CASSLSLAGGFNEQFF
cdr3_nt: TGTGCCAGCAGTCTCAGTCTAGCGGGGGGATTCAATGAGCAGTTCTTC

j_call: TRBJ1-2
clone_size: -
v_call: TRBV6-4
d_call: -
cdr3_length: 13
cdr3_aa: CASTVERVAGYTF
cdr3_nt: TGTGCCAGCACCGTCGAGAGGGTTGCTGGCTACACCTTC

j_call: TRBJ1-1
clone_size: -
v_call: TRBV18
d_call: -
cdr3_length: 16
cdr3_aa: CASSPAATLLGTEAFF
cdr3_nt: TGTGCCAGCTCACCGGCGGCGACTTTGTTGGGTACCGAAGCTTTCTTT

j_call: TRBJ2-7
clone_size: few
v_call: TRBV7-2
d_call: TRBD1
cdr3_length: 19
cdr3_aa: CASSPEGQSGVRVSYEQYF
cdr3_nt: TGTGCCAGCAGCCCCGAGGGACAGTCCGGAGTCAGAGTTTCCTACGAGCAGTACTTC

j_call: TRBJ1-4
clone_size: -
v_call: TRBV30
d_call: TRBD1
cdr3_length: 14
cdr3_aa: CAWNRQGTNEKLFF
cdr3_nt: TGTGCCTGGAACCGACAGGGAACTAATGAAAAACTGTTTTTT

j_call: TRBJ2-7
clone_size: -
v_call: TRBV19
d_call: TRBD1
cdr3_length: 15
cdr3_aa: CASSPGTGGFYEQYF
cdr3_nt: TGTGCCAGTAGTCCGGGGACAGGGGGCTTCTACGAGCAGTACTTC